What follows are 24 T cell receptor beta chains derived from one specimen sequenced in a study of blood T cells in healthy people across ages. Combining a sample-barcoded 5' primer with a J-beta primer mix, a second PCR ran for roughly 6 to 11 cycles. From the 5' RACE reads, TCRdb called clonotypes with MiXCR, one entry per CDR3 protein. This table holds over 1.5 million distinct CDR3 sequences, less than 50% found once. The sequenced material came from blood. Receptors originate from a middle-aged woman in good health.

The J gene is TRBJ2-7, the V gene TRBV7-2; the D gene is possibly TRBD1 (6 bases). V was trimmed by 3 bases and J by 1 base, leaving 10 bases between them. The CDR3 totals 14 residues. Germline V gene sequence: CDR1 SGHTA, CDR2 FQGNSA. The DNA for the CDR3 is TGTGCCAGCAGCTTGAAGGGGGTTTCCTACGAGCAGTACTTC. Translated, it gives CASSLKGVSYEQYF.

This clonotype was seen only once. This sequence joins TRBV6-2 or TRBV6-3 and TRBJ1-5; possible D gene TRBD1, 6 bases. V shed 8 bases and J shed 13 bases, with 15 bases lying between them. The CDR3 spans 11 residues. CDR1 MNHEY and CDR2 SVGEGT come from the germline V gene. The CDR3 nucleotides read TGTGCCAGCGGAGGGGGAGGAGTACAGCATTTT. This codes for CASGGGGVQHF.

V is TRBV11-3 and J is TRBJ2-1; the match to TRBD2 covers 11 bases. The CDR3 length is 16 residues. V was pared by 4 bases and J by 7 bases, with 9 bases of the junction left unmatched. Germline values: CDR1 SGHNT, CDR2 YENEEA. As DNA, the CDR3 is TGTGCCAGCAGCTCTCAAATAGCGGGGGGGCGGAATGAGCAGTTCTTC. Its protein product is CASSSQIAGGRNEQFF.

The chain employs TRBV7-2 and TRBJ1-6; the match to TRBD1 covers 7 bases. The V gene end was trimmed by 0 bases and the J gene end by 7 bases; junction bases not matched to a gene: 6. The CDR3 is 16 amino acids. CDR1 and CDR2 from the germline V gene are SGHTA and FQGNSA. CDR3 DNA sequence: TGTGCCAGCAGCTTAGCCCAGGGGGTCACAAATTCACCCCTCCACTTT. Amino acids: CASSLAQGVTNSPLHF.

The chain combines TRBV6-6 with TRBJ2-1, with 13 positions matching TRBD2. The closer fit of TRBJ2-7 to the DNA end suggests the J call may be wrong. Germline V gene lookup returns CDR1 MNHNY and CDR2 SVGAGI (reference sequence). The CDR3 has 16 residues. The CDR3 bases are TGTGCCAGCAGGCGGACTAGCGGGAGCTCCTACAATGAGCAGTACTTC. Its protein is CASRRTSGSSYNEQYF.

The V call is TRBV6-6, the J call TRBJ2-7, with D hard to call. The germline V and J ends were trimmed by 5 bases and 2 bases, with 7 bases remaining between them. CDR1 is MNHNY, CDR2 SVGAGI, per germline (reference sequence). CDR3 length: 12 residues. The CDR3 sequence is CASSISAYEQYF. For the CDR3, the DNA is TGTGCCAGCAGTATCAGTGCCTACGAGCAGTACTTC.

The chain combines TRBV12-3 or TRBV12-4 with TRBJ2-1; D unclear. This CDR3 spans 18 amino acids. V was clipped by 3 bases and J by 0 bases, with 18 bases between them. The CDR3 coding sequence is TGTGCCAGCAGTTTTGGGCTAGAGGTGGTCAGCTCCTACAATGAGCAGTTCTTC. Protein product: CASSFGLEVVSSYNEQFF.

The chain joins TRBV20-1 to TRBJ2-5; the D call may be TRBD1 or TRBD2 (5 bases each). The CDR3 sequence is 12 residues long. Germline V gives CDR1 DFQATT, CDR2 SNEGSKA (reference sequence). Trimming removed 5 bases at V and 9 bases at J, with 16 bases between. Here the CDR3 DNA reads TGCAGTGCTTTGGGACCGCGTATGGCCCAGTACTTC. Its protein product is CSALGPRMAQYF.

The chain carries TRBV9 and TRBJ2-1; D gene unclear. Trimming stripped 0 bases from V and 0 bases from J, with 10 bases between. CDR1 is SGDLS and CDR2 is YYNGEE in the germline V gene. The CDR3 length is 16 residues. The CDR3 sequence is CASSVAAERSYNEQFF. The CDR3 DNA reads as TGTGCCAGCAGCGTAGCGGCAGAACGCTCCTACAATGAGCAGTTCTTC. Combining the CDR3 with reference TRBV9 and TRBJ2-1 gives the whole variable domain DSGVTQTPKHLITATGQRVTLRCSPRSGDLSVYWYQQSLDQGLQFLIQYYNGEERAKGNILERFSAQQFPDLHSELNLSSLELGDSALYFCASSVAAERSYNEQFFGPGTRLTVL.

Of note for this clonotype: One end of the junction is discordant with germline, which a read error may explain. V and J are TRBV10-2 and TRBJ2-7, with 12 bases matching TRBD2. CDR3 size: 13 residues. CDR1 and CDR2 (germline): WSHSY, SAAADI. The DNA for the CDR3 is TGCGCCACCAGGACTAGCGGGGAGTACGGGCAGTACTTC. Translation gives CATRTSGEYGQYF.

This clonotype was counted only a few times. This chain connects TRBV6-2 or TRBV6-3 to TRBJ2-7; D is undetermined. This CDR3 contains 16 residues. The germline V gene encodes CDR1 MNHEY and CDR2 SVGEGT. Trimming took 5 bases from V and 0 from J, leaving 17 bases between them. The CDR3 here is CASSPGMTKSSYEQYF. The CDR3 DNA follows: TGTGCCAGCAGTCCCGGCATGACGAAGAGCTCCTACGAGCAGTACTTC.

The CDR3 nucleotides read TGTGCCAGCAGAACCAATCCGGGCAATCAGCCCCAGCATTTT. As protein: CASRTNPGNQPQHF. The chain combines TRBV6-2 or TRBV6-3 with TRBJ1-5; D not certain. This CDR3 comprises 14 residues. Germline CDR1 and CDR2: MNHEY and SVGEGT. The V and J ends lost 6 bases and 2 bases respectively, with 11 bases between them.

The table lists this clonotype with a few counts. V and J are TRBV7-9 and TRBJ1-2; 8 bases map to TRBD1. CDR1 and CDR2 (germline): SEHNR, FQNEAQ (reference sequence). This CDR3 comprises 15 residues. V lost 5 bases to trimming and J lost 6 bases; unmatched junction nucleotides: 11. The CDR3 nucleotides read TGTGCCAGCAGCGACCGGGACAGGAAAAACGATGGCTACACCTTC. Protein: CASSDRDRKNDGYTF.

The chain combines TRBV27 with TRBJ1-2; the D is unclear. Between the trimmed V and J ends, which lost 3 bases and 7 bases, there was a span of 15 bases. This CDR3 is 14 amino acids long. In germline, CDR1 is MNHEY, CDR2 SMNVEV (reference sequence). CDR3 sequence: CASSLGGSLGGYTF. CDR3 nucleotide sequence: TGTGCCAGCAGTTTGGGAGGCAGTCTTGGTGGCTACACCTTC.

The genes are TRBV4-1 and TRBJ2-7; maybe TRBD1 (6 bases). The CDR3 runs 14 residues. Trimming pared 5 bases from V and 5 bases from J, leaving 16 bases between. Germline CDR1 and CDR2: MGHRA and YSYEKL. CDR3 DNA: TGCGCCAGCAGCACGCCGTCCAGGGGCGACGAGCAGTACTTC. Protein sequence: CASSTPSRGDEQYF.

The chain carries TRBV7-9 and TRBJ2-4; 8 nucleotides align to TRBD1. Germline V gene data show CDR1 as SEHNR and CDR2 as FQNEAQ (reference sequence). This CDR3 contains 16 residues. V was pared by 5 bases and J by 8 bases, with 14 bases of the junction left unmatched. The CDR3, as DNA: TGTGCCAGCAGCCCACGGGCAGGGGGCCTGTTTGACATTCAGTACTTC. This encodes CASSPRAGGLFDIQYF.

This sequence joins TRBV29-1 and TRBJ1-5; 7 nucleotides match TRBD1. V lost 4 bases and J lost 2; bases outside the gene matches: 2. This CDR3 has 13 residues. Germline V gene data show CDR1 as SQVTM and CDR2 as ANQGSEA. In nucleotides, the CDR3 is TGCAGCGTTGTAACAGGGGGCAATCAGCCCCAGCATTTT. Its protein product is CSVVTGGNQPQHF.

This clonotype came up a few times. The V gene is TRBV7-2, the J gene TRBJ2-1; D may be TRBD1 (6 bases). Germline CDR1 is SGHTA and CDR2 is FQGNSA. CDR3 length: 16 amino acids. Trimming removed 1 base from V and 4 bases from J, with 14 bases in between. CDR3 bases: TGTGCCAGCAGCTTAGTTCCGGGACATCAATACAATGAGCAGTTCTTC. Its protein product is CASSLVPGHQYNEQFF.

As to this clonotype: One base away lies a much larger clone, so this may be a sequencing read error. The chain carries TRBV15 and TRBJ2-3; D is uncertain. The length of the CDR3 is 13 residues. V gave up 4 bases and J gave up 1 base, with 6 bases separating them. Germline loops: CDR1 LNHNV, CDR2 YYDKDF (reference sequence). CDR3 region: CATSTQGTDTQYF. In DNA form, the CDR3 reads TGTGCCACCAGCACCCAGGGCACAGATACGCAGTATTTT.

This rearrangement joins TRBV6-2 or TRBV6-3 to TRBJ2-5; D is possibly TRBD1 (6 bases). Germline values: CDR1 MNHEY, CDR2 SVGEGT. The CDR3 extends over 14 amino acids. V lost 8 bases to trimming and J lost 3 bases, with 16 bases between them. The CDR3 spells CASGKGTLKETQYF. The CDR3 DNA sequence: TGTGCCAGCGGCAAAGGGACATTGAAAGAGACCCAGTACTTC.

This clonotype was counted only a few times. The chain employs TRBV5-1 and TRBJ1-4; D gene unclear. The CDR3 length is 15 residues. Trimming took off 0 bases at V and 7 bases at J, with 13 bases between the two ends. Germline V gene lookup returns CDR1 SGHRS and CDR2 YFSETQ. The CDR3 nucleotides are TGCGCCAGCAGCTTGGTAGGCCCCCAAGCTGAAAAACTGTTTTTT. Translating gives CASSLVGPQAEKLFF.

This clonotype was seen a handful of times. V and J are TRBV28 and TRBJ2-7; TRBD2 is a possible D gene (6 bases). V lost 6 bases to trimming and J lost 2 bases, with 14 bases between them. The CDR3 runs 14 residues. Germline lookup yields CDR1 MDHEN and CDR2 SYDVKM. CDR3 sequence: CASRPVGGPYEQYF. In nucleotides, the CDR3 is TGTGCCAGCAGACCCGTGGGAGGACCCTACGAGCAGTACTTC. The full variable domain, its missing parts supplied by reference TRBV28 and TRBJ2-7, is DVKVTQSSRYLVKRTGEKVFLECVQDMDHENMFWYRQDPGLGLRLIYFSYDVKMKEKGDIPEGYSVSREKKERFSLILESASTNQTSMYLCASRPVGGPYEQYFGPGTRLTVT.

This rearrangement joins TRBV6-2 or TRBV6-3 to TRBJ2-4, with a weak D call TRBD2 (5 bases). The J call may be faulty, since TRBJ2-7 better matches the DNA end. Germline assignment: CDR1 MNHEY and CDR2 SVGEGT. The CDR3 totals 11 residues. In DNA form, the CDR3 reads TGTGCCAGCAGGGACGGGGACGAGCAGTACTTC. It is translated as CASRDGDEQYF.

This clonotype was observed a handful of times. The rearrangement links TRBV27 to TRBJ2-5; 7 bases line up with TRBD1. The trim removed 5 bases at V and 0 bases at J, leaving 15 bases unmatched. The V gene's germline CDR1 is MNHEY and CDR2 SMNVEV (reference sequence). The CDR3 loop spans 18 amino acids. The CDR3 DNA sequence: TGTGCCAGCAGTCCGACCCACCGGGACAGCTTGTACCAAGAGACCCAGTACTTC. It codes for CASSPTHRDSLYQETQYF.